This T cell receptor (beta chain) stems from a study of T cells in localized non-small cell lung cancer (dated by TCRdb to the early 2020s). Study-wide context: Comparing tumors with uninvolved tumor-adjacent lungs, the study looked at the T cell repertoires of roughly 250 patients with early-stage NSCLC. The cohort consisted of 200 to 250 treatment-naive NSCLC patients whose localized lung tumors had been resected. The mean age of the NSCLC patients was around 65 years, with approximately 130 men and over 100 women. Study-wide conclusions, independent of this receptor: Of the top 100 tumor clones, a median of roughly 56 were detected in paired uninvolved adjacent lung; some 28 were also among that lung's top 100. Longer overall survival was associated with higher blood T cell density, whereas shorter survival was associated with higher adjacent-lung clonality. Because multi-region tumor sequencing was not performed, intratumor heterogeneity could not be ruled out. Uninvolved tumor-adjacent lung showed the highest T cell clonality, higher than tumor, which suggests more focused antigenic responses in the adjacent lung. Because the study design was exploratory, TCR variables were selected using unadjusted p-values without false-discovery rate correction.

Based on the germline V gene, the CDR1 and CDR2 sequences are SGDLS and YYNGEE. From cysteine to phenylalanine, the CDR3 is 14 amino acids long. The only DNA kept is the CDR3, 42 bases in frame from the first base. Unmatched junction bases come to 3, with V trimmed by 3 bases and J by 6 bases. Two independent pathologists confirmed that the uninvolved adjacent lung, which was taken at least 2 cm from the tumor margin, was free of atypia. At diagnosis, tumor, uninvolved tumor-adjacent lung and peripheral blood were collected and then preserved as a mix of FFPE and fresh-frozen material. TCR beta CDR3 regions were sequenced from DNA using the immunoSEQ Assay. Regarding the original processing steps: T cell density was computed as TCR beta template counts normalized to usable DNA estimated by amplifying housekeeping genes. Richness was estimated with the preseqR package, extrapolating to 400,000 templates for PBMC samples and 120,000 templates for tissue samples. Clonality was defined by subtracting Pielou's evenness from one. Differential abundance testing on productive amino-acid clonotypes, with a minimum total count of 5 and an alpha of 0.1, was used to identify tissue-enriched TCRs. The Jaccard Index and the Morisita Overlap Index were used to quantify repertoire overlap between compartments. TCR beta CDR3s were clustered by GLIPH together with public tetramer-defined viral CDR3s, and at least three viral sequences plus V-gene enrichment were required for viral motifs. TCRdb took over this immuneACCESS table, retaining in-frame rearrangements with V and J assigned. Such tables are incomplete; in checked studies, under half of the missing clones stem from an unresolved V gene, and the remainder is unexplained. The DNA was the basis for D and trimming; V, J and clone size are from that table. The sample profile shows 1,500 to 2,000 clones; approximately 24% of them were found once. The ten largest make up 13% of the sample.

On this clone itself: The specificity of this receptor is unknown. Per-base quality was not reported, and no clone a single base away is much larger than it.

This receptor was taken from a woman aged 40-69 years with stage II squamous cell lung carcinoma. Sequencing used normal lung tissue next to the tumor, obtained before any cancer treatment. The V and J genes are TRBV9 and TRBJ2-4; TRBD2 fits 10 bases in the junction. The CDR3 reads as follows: CASSGGLAANIQYF. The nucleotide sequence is TGTGCCAGCAGCGGCGGACTAGCGGCAAACATTCAGTACTTC.